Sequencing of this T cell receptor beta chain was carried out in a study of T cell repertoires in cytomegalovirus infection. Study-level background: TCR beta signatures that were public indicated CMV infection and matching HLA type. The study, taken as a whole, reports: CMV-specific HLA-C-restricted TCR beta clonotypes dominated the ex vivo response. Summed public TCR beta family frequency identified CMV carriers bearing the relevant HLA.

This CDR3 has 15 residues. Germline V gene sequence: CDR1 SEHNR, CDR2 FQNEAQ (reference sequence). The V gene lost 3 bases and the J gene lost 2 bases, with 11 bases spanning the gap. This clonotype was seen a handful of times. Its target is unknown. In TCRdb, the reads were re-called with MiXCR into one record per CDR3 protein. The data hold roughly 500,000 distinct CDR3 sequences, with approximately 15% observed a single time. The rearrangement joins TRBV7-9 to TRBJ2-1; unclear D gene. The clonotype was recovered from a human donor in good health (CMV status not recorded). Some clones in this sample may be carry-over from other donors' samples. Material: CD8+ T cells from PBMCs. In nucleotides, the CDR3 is TGTGCCAGCAGCTTCCCCGAGATCCCCTACAATGAGCAGTTCTTC. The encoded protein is CASSFPEIPYNEQFF.